These T cell receptor beta chains were read from a single sample in a study of OX40 agonist ivuxolimab in advanced cancers. The table came from immunoSEQ multiplex PCR; TCRdb's copy has only in-frame clones and leaves some out. The table includes over 70,000 clones, 75% to 90% detected once. Here the sequenced sample was CD4+ or CD8+ T cells sorted from blood, taken in a trial of the OX40 agonist ivuxolimab. Every receptor here comes from an adult with an advanced solid tumor such as melanoma, head and neck, liver or kidney cancer. Both conserved end residues are part of each CDR3. A D gene is named only where the DNA matches it firmly. For some rows the clone size is stated as once, few or many, or as a class when expanded; others skip it.

j_gene | v_gene | abundance | d_gene | CDR3nt | CDR3aa
TRBJ2-3 | TRBV19 | NA | TRBD1 | TGTGCCAGTAGACGAGAACAGGGGACAGATACGCAGTATTTT | CASRREQGTDTQYF
TRBJ2-5 | TRBV6-4 | NA | NA | TGTGCCAGCAGTGACTTAGACCTGTACCAAGAGACCCAGTACTTC | CASSDLDLYQETQYF
TRBJ1-6 | TRBV19 | once | NA | TGTGCCAGTAGTCTAATGGACGCGGATAATTCACCCCTCCACTTT | CASSLMDADNSPLHF
TRBJ2-7 | TRBV5-4 | NA | TRBD1 | TGTGCCAGCAGACCCGGACAGGGGGGGATCGACGAGCAGTACTTC | CASRPGQGGIDEQYF
TRBJ2-2 | TRBV10-3 | NA | TRBD2 | TGTGCCGCGCGGGGGGCCAACACCGGGGAGCTGTTTTTT | CAARGANTGELFF
TRBJ1-2 | TRBV27 | NA | TRBD1 | TGTGCCAGCAGTTTCACTCAAACAGGGGAGGGCTACACCTTC | CASSFTQTGEGYTF
TRBJ2-7 | TRBV15 | NA | NA | TGTGCCACCAGCAGGGACGGTGAAGTCTACGAGCAGTACTTC | CATSRDGEVYEQYF
TRBJ2-2 | TRBV27 | NA | NA | TGTGCCAGCAAAAATATAGCCGGGGAGCTGTTTTTT | CASKNIAGELFF
TRBJ2-1 | TRBV28 | NA | NA | TGTGCCAGCAGTTTTGGGGGAGCTGGGGGACCCTCCAATGAGCAGTTCTTC | CASSFGGAGGPSNEQFF
TRBJ2-7 | TRBV27 | NA | NA | TGTGCCAGCAGTTTATCCTCATCTCTGCACGAGCAGTACTTC | CASSLSSSLHEQYF
TRBJ1-1 | TRBV5-1 | NA | NA | TGCGCCAGCAGCACCGGATGGGACACTGAAGCTTTCTTT | CASSTGWDTEAFF
TRBJ1-1 | TRBV5-5 | NA | NA | TGTGCCAGCAGCTCATCTAAAAACGGACAGTATGAAGCTTTCTTT | CASSSSKNGQYEAFF
TRBJ2-5 | TRBV7-9 | NA | NA | TGTGCCAGCACCTTAATTACGACAAGGGACGGGACCCAGTACTTC | CASTLITTRDGTQYF
TRBJ1-2 | TRBV11-2 | NA | NA | TGTGCCAGCAGCTTAGGCAACTATGGCTACACCTTC | CASSLGNYGYTF
TRBJ1-2 | TRBV5-6 | NA | NA | TGTGCCAGCAGCTTCCCCGAGGGGGTCGCTGGCTACACCTTC | CASSFPEGVAGYTF
TRBJ1-1 | TRBV5-4 | NA | NA | TGTGCCAGCAGCTTGGATTCAGCTGAAGCTTTCTTT | CASSLDSAEAFF
TRBJ2-7 | TRBV4-1 | once | NA | TGCGCCAGCAGCCAAGGGGGGCTAGGGGGCTCCTACGAGCAGTACTTC | CASSQGGLGGSYEQYF
TRBJ2-1 | TRBV12-5 | NA | TRBD2 | TGTGCTAGTGGTTTGATGGCGGGAGGGTTGAATGAGCAGTTCTTC | CASGLMAGGLNEQFF
TRBJ1-1 | TRBV5-1 | NA | NA | TGCGCCAGCAGCTTTGGGGGGGACACTGAAGCTTTCTTT | CASSFGGDTEAFF
TRBJ2-1 | TRBV27 | NA | NA | TGTGCCAGCAGCTATTCCTCCTACAATGAGCAGTTCTTC | CASSYSSYNEQFF
TRBJ1-1 | TRBV6-5 | NA | TRBD1 | TGTGCCAGCAGTTACTCTTCAGGGGGAACTGAAGCTTTCTTT | CASSYSSGGTEAFF
TRBJ2-7 | TRBV19 | NA | NA | TGTGCCAGTAGTCTGGGAATTTCCTACGAGCAGTACTTC | CASSLGISYEQYF
TRBJ1-2 | TRBV2 | NA | NA | TGTGCCAGCCCCCACCACAGGGAGATTGGCTATGGCTACACCTTC | CASPHHREIGYGYTF
TRBJ2-1 | TRBV29-1 | NA | TRBD2 | TGCAGCGTCTTAACTAGCGGGAGCGAGAATGAGCAGTTCTTC | CSVLTSGSENEQFF
TRBJ1-1 | TRBV7-9 | NA | NA | TGTGCCAGCAGCCCACCAGGGCCGAACACTGAAGCTTTCTTT | CASSPPGPNTEAFF
TRBJ1-4 | TRBV7-7 | NA | NA | TGTGCCAGCAGCTCATCCCCGTCTAATGAAAAACTGTTTTTT | CASSSSPSNEKLFF
TRBJ1-1 | TRBV10-1 | NA | NA | TGCGCCAGCAGTGAGCCAGGCACTGAAGCTTTCTTT | CASSEPGTEAFF
TRBJ2-7 | TRBV9 | NA | NA | TGTGCCAGCAGCTCTGCTCTCAGCTCCTACGAGCAGTACTTC | CASSSALSSYEQYF
TRBJ2-4 | TRBV27 | NA | NA | TGTGCCAGCATTAGGACAGTCGGGGCCAAAAACATTCAGTACTTC | CASIRTVGAKNIQYF
TRBJ2-7 | TRBV28 | NA | TRBD1 | TGTGCCAGCAGTTTCGGCGCAGGGGGTTGGGAGCAGTACTTC | CASSFGAGGWEQYF
TRBJ2-6 | TRBV7-9 | NA | NA | TGTGCCAGCAGCGCCTCAGGGACCTCTGGGGCCAACGTCCTGACTTTC | CASSASGTSGANVLTF
TRBJ2-1 | TRBV28 | NA | TRBD2 | TGTGCCAGCAGTCCCCCGACTAGCGGGAGAGGGTACAATGAGCAGTTCTTC | CASSPPTSGRGYNEQFF
TRBJ2-7 | TRBV7-9 | NA | NA | TGTGCCAGCAGCCGACAGGAACCCTACTCCTACGAGCAGTACTTC | CASSRQEPYSYEQYF